This T cell receptor (beta chain) was recorded in a study of T cells in Graves' hyperthyroidism and ophthalmopathy. The study, taken as a whole, reports: Classification by a 13 V-J model distinguished ophthalmopathy from stable hyperthyroidism.

The V and J ends lost 2 bases and 2 bases respectively, with 7 bases between them. The germline gives CDR1 SGHRS, CDR2 YFSETQ. The CDR3 loop spans 13 amino acids. What was amplified from RNA transcripts were TCR beta CDR3 regions. Primed by the HTBI set, a first-round RT-PCR was run on the TCR CDR3. TCRdb reprocessed the multiplex PCR reads via MiXCR and lists one record per CDR3 protein. This table has 600,000 or so distinct CDR3 sequences, 35% to 55% appearing once. A few counts support this clonotype. What it binds is unknown. Stable Graves' hyperthyroidism meant no ophthalmopathy progression within 18 months. Those with hyperthyroidism were 18 to 65 years old, newly diagnosed, and ill for under 2 months. The study excluded patients with uncontrolled infection, other autoimmune disease, pregnancy or lactation.

J is TRBJ1-1 and V is TRBV5-1; possibly TRBD1 for D (5 bases). The origin of this receptor is a woman aged 18-29 years with Graves' hyperthyroidism. Sequenced: peripheral blood or thyroid tissue (not recorded which). The CDR3 sequence is CASSFRTNTEAFF. The CDR3 DNA sequence: TGCGCCAGCAGCTTTAGGACAAACACTGAAGCTTTCTTT.